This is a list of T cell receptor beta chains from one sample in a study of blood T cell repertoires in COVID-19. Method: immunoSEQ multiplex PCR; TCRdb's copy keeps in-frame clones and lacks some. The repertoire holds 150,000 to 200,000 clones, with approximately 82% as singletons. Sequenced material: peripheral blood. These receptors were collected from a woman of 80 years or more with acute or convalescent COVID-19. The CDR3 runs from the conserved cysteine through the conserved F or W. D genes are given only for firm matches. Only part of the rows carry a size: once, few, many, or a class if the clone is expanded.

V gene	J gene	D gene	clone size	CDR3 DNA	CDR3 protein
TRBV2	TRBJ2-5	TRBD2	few	TGTGCCAGCTCGACTAGCGGAGAGACCCAGTACTTC	CASSTSGETQYF
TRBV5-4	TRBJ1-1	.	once	TGTGCCAGCAGCTTCGGGGGGAACACTGAAGCTTTCTTT	CASSFGGNTEAFF
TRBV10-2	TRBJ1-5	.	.	TGCGCCAGCGGGCCCAATCAGCCCCAGCATTTT	CASGPNQPQHF
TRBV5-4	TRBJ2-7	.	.	TGTGCCAGCAGCACCGTGGCCCGGGAGAATGGCGAGCAGTACTTC	CASSTVARENGEQYF
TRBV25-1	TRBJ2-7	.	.	TGTGCCAGTGAAACACAGGGAACTACCTACGAGCAGTACTTC	CASETQGTTYEQYF
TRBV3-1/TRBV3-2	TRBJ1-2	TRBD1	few	TGTGCCAGCAGCCGAACCGCCGGGACAGGGAACTATGGCTACACCTTC	CASSRTAGTGNYGYTF
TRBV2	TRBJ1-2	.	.	TGTGCCAGCAGTGAAGGTGCAGGGACTCACTATGGCTACACCTTC	CASSEGAGTHYGYTF
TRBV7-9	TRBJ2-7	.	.	TGTGCCAGCAGCACTAGGGCCTACGAGCAGTACTTC	CASSTRAYEQYF
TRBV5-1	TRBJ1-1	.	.	TGCGCCAGCAGCTTGGCGACACAGGGAACTGAAGCTTTCTTT	CASSLATQGTEAFF
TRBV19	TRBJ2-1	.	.	TGTGCCAGTAGTTTCATTACCAGCAATGAGCAGTTCTTC	CASSFITSNEQFF
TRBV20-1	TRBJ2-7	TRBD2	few	TGCAGTGCTAGTCGCAATCTAGCGGTCGGGGCCTACGAGCAGTACTTC	CSASRNLAVGAYEQYF
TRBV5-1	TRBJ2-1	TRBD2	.	TGCGCCAGCAGCTCACTAGCGGCACCCAATGAGCAGTTCTTC	CASSSLAAPNEQFF
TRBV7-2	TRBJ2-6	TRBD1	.	TGTGCCAGCAGGCGACAGGGGGGCTCTGGGGCCAACGTCCTGACTTTC	CASRRQGGSGANVLTF
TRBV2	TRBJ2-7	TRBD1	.	TGTGCCAGCAGTCGCGGGACAGGGGGCAACGAGCAGTACTTC	CASSRGTGGNEQYF
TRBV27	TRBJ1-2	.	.	TGTGCCAGCACCACCAGAGAGGGTCTCGGAATGTATGGCTACACCTTC	CASTTREGLGMYGYTF
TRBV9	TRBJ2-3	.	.	TGTGCCAGCAGCGGAGACGCGAGGGCCACAGATACGCAGTATTTT	CASSGDARATDTQYF
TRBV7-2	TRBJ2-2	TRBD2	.	TGTGCCAGCAGCTTAGATAGCGGGAGGGCCGTGAACACCGGGGAGCTGTTTTTT	CASSLDSGRAVNTGELFF
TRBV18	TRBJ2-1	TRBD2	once	TGTGCCAGCTCACCACGGACTAGCGGGAGTGATGCCGAGCAGTTCTTC	CASSPRTSGSDAEQFF
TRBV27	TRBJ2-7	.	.	TGTGCCAGCAGTTTAACTACCGGTAGCGGATTACCCTACGAGCAGTACTTC	CASSLTTGSGLPYEQYF
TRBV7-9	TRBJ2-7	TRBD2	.	TGTGCCAGCAGCCTGGGGACTAGTGCCTACGAGCAGTACTTC	CASSLGTSAYEQYF
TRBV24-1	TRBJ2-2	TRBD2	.	TGTGCCACCAGTGATTTCAGCGGGAGGGCCGGGGAGCTGTTTTTT	CATSDFSGRAGELFF
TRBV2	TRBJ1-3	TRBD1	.	TGTGCCAGCAGTGAACGTCTAGCAGGGGGGTCTGGAAACACCATATATTTT	CASSERLAGGSGNTIYF
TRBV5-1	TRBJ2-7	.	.	TGCGCCAGCAGCTTGGGACAGGCGCGAACCTACGAGCAGTACTTC	CASSLGQARTYEQYF
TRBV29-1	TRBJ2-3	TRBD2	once	TGCAGCGCCCTGGGGGGGGAATGGACTAGTCTAACGACAGATACGCAGTATTTT	CSALGGEWTSLTTDTQYF
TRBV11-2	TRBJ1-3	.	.	TGTGCCAGCAGCCTTAGCTCTGGAAACACCATATATTTT	CASSLSSGNTIYF
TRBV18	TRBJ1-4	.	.	TGTGCCAGCTCACCATCCACCTCCGGTGAAAAACTGTTTTTT	CASSPSTSGEKLFF